The 32 T cell receptor beta chains below come from one sample, sequenced in a study of identical twins. MiXCR, run by TCRdb on the 5' RACE reads, gives a single entry per CDR3 protein. The sample contains 250,000 or so distinct CDR3 sequences, about 13% of which appear only once. This same sample was also taken into another study, of yellow fever vaccine responses in identical twins.

Sequenced: memory (CD45RO+) T cells sorted from blood. All receptors derive from a woman aged 18-30 years in good health.

The chain uses TRBV7-2 and TRBJ2-7; the D gene could be TRBD1 or TRBD2 (6 bases each). This CDR3 contains 14 residues. The V and J ends lost 6 bases and 5 bases respectively, with 17 bases between them. Germline V lookup: CDR1 SGHTA, CDR2 FQGNSA. The CDR3, as DNA: TGTGCCAGCAGGCTTCTAGGGGGGTTCGACGAGCAGTACTTC. It specifies CASRLLGGFDEQYF.

The rearrangement links TRBV13 to TRBJ2-2; 16 nucleotides align to TRBD2. The trim removed 5 bases at V and 4 bases at J, leaving 22 bases unmatched. The CDR3 covers 23 residues. Germline CDR1 reads PRHDT; CDR2 reads FYEKMQ (reference sequence). For the CDR3, the DNA is TGTGCCAGCAGCCCCTTTGGTGGGCCGGGACTAGCGGGAGGGCCCTCGACCACCGGGGAGCTGTTTTTT. Encoded protein: CASSPFGGPGLAGGPSTTGELFF.

This clonotype was observed a few times. The chain combines TRBV12-5 with TRBJ2-3; no reliable D call. V was clipped by 3 bases and J by 1 base, with 5 bases between them. The V gene's germline CDR1 is LGHNT and CDR2 FRNRAP. The CDR3 spans 13 residues. The chain's CDR3 is CASGFRGTDTQYF. The CDR3, as DNA: TGTGCTAGTGGTTTTCGGGGCACAGATACGCAGTATTTT.

This clonotype was picked up a small number of times. The chain couples TRBV9 to TRBJ2-2; 9 bases are shared with TRBD1. The CDR3 runs to 17 residues. Germline V CDR1 and CDR2: SGDLS, YYNGEE. J lost 0 bases, V lost 4 bases, and 7 bases had no gene match. CDR3 amino acids: CASSLSRQGANTGELFF. CDR3 DNA: TGTGCCAGCAGCCTCAGTCGACAGGGGGCGAACACCGGGGAGCTGTTTTTT.

The chain joins TRBV21-1 to TRBJ2-1; TRBD2 is the table's D call and was not checked against the DNA. TRBV21-1 is a listed pseudogene. The CDR3 consists of 15 residues. The CDR3 here is CASSSGLVPVNEQFF. In DNA form, the CDR3 reads TGTGCCAGCAGCAGTGGACTAGTGCCGGTCAATGAGCAGTTCTTC.

There are a few counts of this clonotype. The V call is TRBV27, the J call TRBJ2-2; 15 bases match TRBD2. V shed 7 bases and J 2 bases; nucleotides not matched to a gene: 8. In germline, CDR1 is MNHEY, CDR2 SMNVEV (reference sequence). The CDR3 is made up of 18 amino acids. CDR3 region: CASMGTSGGFLNTGELFF. DNA for the CDR3: TGTGCCAGCATGGGGACTAGCGGGGGGTTCCTTAACACCGGGGAGCTGTTTTTT.

This clonotype was counted only a few times. The gene calls are TRBV6-2 or TRBV6-3 and TRBJ2-1, with a weak D call TRBD2 (7 bases). The CDR3 has 15 residues. CDR1 and CDR2 (germline): MNHEY, SVGEGT. Trimming took 2 bases from V and 3 from J, leaving 11 bases between them. DNA for the CDR3: TGTGCCAGCAGTTACGGGGGGGGCGGCTACAATGAGCAGTTCTTC. The encoded protein is CASSYGGGGYNEQFF.

The rearrangement uses TRBV6-1 and TRBJ2-7; D is perhaps TRBD1 (5 bases). Looked up from germline, CDR1 is MNHNS and CDR2 is SASEGT. The CDR3 totals 15 residues. The V gene lost 1 base and the J gene lost 3 bases, with 13 bases spanning the gap. Written as DNA, the CDR3 is TGTGCCAGCAGTGAAGTCCCAGGGTTGGGCTACGAGCAGTACTTC. Its protein is CASSEVPGLGYEQYF.

This clonotype occurred once. This chain connects TRBV5-1 to TRBJ2-5; no reliable D call. Trimming removed 4 bases at V and 7 bases at J, with 14 bases between. The CDR3 has 13 amino acids. Germline CDR1 and CDR2: SGHRS and YFSETQ. CDR3 residues: CASSPEPVGTQYF. The CDR3, as DNA: TGCGCCAGCAGCCCGGAGCCGGTAGGGACCCAGTACTTC.

The chain is built from TRBV7-2 and TRBJ2-3, with D possibly TRBD1 on 5 matching bases. CDR3 length equals 16 residues. Deletions cut 0 bases from V and 0 bases from J, with 10 bases between. Germline CDR1 SGHTA, CDR2 FQGNSA. The CDR3 coding sequence is TGTGCCAGCAGCTTAGCAGGTGGGGCTAGCACAGATACGCAGTATTTT. This sequence encodes CASSLAGGASTDTQYF. Variable domain in full (rest from reference TRBV7-2 and TRBJ2-3): GAGVSQSPSNKVTEKGKDVELRCDPISGHTALYWYRQSLGQGLEFLIYFQGNSAPDKSGLPSDRFSAERTGGSVSTLTIQRTQQEDSAVYLCASSLAGGASTDTQYFGPGTRLTVL.

The rearrangement joins TRBV5-1 to TRBJ1-6; 11 bases map to TRBD1. The CDR3 loop spans 18 amino acids. Germline CDR1 is SGHRS and CDR2 is YFSETQ. V shed 3 bases and J 4 bases; nucleotides not matched to a gene: 9. CDR3 amino acids: CASSSPGQGDVYNSPLHF. The DNA for the CDR3 is TGCGCCAGCAGCTCACCGGGACAGGGGGATGTTTATAATTCACCCCTCCACTTT.

This clonotype showed up just a few times. V and J are TRBV3-1 and TRBJ2-3; 7 bases match TRBD1. Germline CDR1 and CDR2: LGHDT and YNNKEL (reference sequence). This CDR3 is built from 15 residues. V lost 5 bases to trimming and J lost 2 bases; unmatched junction nucleotides: 7. The CDR3 DNA follows: TGTGCCAGCAGCGTCCGGGACAGACTCACAGATACGCAGTATTTT. Translated, it gives CASSVRDRLTDTQYF.

This clonotype turned up a few times. DNA for the CDR3: TGTGCCACCGTGGTCAGGGGATTCACCGGGGAGCTGTTTTTT. As protein: CATVVRGFTGELFF. The chain carries TRBV24-1 and TRBJ2-2; TRBD1 is a possible D gene (6 bases). With 9 bases removed from V and 4 bases from J, the gap between germline ends came to 14 bases. This CDR3 spans 14 amino acids. Germline assignment: CDR1 KGHDR and CDR2 SFDVKD.

This clonotype came up a few times. The rearrangement joins TRBV20-1 to TRBJ1-6; TRBD1 matches at 10 bases. This CDR3 region has 13 residues. The germline V gene encodes CDR1 DFQATT and CDR2 SNEGSKA (reference sequence). J lost 7 bases, V lost 6 bases, and 3 bases had no gene match. DNA for the CDR3: TGCAGTGCCCCGGGACAGGGGAATTCACCCCTCCACTTT. Residues: CSAPGQGNSPLHF.

This clonotype was observed at least ten times. V and J are TRBV20-1 and TRBJ1-2, with D uncertain. Per the germline V gene, CDR1 is DFQATT and CDR2 is SNEGSKA (reference sequence). Trimming removed 1 base at V and 8 bases at J, with 11 bases between. CDR3 length: 12 amino acids. The CDR3 coding sequence is TGCAGTGCTAGAGTGGACCAGCGGGGCTACACCTTC. Its translation: CSARVDQRGYTF.

The chain couples TRBV24-1 to TRBJ2-5, with D tentatively TRBD1 or TRBD2 (5 bases each). Trimming cost V 4 bases and J 7 bases, with 15 bases left between them. Germline V gives CDR1 KGHDR, CDR2 SFDVKD. This CDR3 contains 14 residues. The CDR3 region has the DNA TGTGCCACCAGTGAAGCAGGACAAGGAGGGACCCAGTACTTC. It specifies CATSEAGQGGTQYF.

This clonotype was counted once. This chain joins TRBV5-1 and TRBJ2-7; perhaps TRBD1 as D (5 bases). Germline V gene sequence: CDR1 SGHRS, CDR2 YFSETQ. The ends were cut back, 0 bases at V and 8 bases at J, with 15 bases in the middle. The CDR3 consists of 14 residues. The CDR3 reads CASSLDSQGTKQYF. The DNA for the CDR3 is TGCGCCAGCAGCTTGGACAGCCAGGGTACGAAGCAGTACTTC.

This clonotype was seen only a few times. The chain recombines TRBV21-1 with TRBJ2-3; no DNA check was done on the table's D call, TRBD2. TRBV21-1 represents a pseudogene. There are 18 residues in the CDR3. The CDR3 sequence: CASSKAQERGTSTDTQYF. For the CDR3, the DNA is TGTGCCAGCAGCAAAGCCCAAGAGCGGGGAACTAGCACAGATACGCAGTATTTT.

V gene TRBV11-2 combines with J gene TRBJ2-2; D might be TRBD1 or TRBD2, each matching 5 bases. CDR3 length equals 14 residues. V lost 2 bases to trimming and J lost 7 bases, with 11 bases between them. Germline values: CDR1 SGHAT, CDR2 FQNNGV. CDR3 bases: TGTGCCAGCAGCTTATGGGGGTTGGGCGGGGAGCTGTTTTTT. Residues: CASSLWGLGGELFF.

This clonotype was seen repeatedly, ten times or more. This chain links TRBV5-1 with TRBJ2-7; the D gene is possibly TRBD1 (7 bases). The CDR3 spans 14 residues. Germline lookup yields CDR1 SGHRS and CDR2 YFSETQ. The V and J ends lost 5 bases and 4 bases respectively, with 16 bases between them. The DNA of the CDR3 is TGCGCCAGCAGGTCAGCAGGGGGGCCTTACGAGCAGTACTTC. Its translation: CASRSAGGPYEQYF.

This clonotype has ten or more counts. The V and J genes are TRBV27 and TRBJ2-1; 7 bases fit TRBD1. CDR3 length: 14 residues. The germline CDR1 and CDR2 sequences are MNHEY and SMNVEV (reference sequence). V lost 5 bases and J lost 3; bases outside the gene matches: 4. The CDR3 loop reads CASSPRQGYNEQFF. Written as DNA, the CDR3 is TGTGCCAGCAGTCCCCGACAGGGCTACAATGAGCAGTTCTTC.

The V and J genes are TRBV30 and TRBJ2-7; D gene unclear. V was trimmed by 4 bases and J by 2 bases, leaving 9 bases between them. CDR3 length: 12 residues. Germline V gene lookup returns CDR1 GTSNPN and CDR2 SVGIG (reference sequence). The CDR3 loop reads CAWKGGPYEQYF. CDR3 DNA: TGTGCCTGGAAGGGTGGGCCCTACGAGCAGTACTTC. Drawing the rest from reference TRBV30 and TRBJ2-7, the complete variable domain is SQTIHQWPATLVQPVGSPLSLECTVEGTSNPNLYWYRQAAGRGLQLLFYSVGIGQISSEVPQNLSASRPQDRQFILSSKKLLLSDSGFYLCAWKGGPYEQYFGPGTRLTVT.

This clonotype has more than one count but fewer than ten. The chain joins TRBV6-5 to TRBJ2-2; 8 bases map to TRBD2. This CDR3 comprises 15 residues. The V gene's germline CDR1 is MNHEY and CDR2 SVGAGI. The ends lost 0 bases at V and 7 bases at J; junction bases unmatched: 4. This CDR3 reads CASSYSGRGVGELFF. The CDR3 region has the DNA TGTGCCAGCAGTTACTCGGGGCGGGGGGTCGGGGAGCTGTTTTTT.

The chain combines TRBV9 with TRBJ2-3; D uncertain. This CDR3 contains 13 residues. Germline lookup yields CDR1 SGDLS and CDR2 YYNGEE. V was clipped by 0 bases and J by 6 bases, with 8 bases between them. The CDR3: CASSVGVADTQYF. The CDR3 DNA reads as TGTGCCAGCAGCGTAGGAGTGGCGGATACGCAGTATTTT.

This clonotype has a count of ten or more. The chain joins TRBV11-2 to TRBJ2-1, with TRBD2 identical over 10 bases. CDR1 and CDR2 from the germline V gene are SGHAT and FQNNGV. The CDR3 length is 18 residues. Trimming cost V 5 bases and J 0 bases; bases outside gene matches: 10. This CDR3 reads CASSPRTSGRSSYNEQFF. In DNA, the CDR3 is TGTGCCAGCAGCCCTCGGACTAGCGGTAGAAGCTCCTACAATGAGCAGTTCTTC. The whole variable domain, filled in from reference TRBV11-2 and TRBJ2-1, reads EAGVAQSPRYKIIEKRQSVAFWCNPISGHATLYWYQQILGQGPKLLIQFQNNGVVDDSQLPKDRFSAERLKGVDSTLKIQPAKLEDSAVYLCASSPRTSGRSSYNEQFFGPGTRLTVL.

This clonotype has at least ten counts. This rearrangement joins TRBV2 to TRBJ2-7; D perhaps matches TRBD2 (6 bases). V lost 3 bases to trimming and J lost 5 bases, with 14 bases between them. The germline CDR1 and CDR2 sequences are SNHLY and FYNNEI. CDR3 size: 14 residues. The CDR3 DNA sequence: TGTGCCAGCAGTGAGGGGGGTTACCCGGACGAGCAGTACTTC. Translating gives CASSEGGYPDEQYF. The full variable domain, rest sourced from reference TRBV2 and TRBJ2-7, is EPEVTQTPSHQVTQMGQEVILRCVPISNHLYFYWYRQILGQKVEFLVSFYNNEISEKSEIFDDQFSVERPDGSNFTLKIRSTKLEDSAMYFCASSEGGYPDEQYFGPGTRLTVT.

The chain employs TRBV6-1 and TRBJ2-7; 9 nucleotides line up with TRBD2. Losses at the gene ends were 3 bases for V and 7 bases for J; bases not matched to a gene: 10. Germline V gives CDR1 MNHNS, CDR2 SASEGT. The CDR3 totals 15 residues. The chain's CDR3 is CASSDPSGKTFEQYF. The CDR3 bases are TGTGCCAGCAGTGATCCTAGCGGGAAGACCTTTGAGCAGTACTTC.

V and J are TRBV27 and TRBJ2-3; 12 bases agree with TRBD2. Germline assignment: CDR1 MNHEY and CDR2 SMNVEV (reference sequence). The CDR3 runs 17 residues. V lost 2 bases, J lost 2 bases, and 5 bases stayed unmatched. CDR3 DNA sequence: TGTGCCAGCAGTTTACTTCCTAGCGGGAGGGCCACAGATACGCAGTATTTT. Protein: CASSLLPSGRATDTQYF.

In this sample, this clonotype turned up many times. The rearrangement uses TRBV20-1 and TRBJ2-7; D is undetermined. The germline V gene has CDR1 DFQATT and CDR2 SNEGSKA (reference sequence). The CDR3 contains 12 residues. V shed 0 bases and J shed 7 bases, with 10 bases lying between them. The CDR3 loop reads CSARDNTMEQYF. As DNA, the CDR3 is TGCAGTGCTAGAGATAATACTATGGAGCAGTACTTC.

This clonotype showed up many times. The rearrangement joins TRBV5-1 to TRBJ2-7; D not resolved. The CDR3 totals 15 residues. Trimming took off 1 base at V and 5 bases at J, with 16 bases between the two ends. The germline V gene encodes CDR1 SGHRS and CDR2 YFSETQ. The CDR3 here is CASSLFGQPEDEQYF. For the CDR3, the DNA is TGCGCCAGCAGCTTGTTCGGTCAGCCTGAGGACGAGCAGTACTTC.

This clonotype has a count of ten or more. The chain is built from TRBV7-2 and TRBJ1-6; D might be TRBD1 (5 bases). CDR1 is SGHTA, CDR2 FQGNSA, per germline. This CDR3 contains 15 residues. Trimming pared 2 bases from V and 7 bases from J, leaving 12 bases between. The CDR3 region is CASSLLGVGNSPLHF. CDR3 nucleotide sequence: TGTGCCAGCAGCTTACTGGGGGTGGGGAATTCACCCCTCCACTTT. Full variable domain (rest looked up from reference TRBV7-2 and TRBJ1-6): GAGVSQSPSNKVTEKGKDVELRCDPISGHTALYWYRQSLGQGLEFLIYFQGNSAPDKSGLPSDRFSAERTGGSVSTLTIQRTQQEDSAVYLCASSLLGVGNSPLHFGNGTRLTVT.

The chain couples TRBV6-5 to TRBJ2-1; 10 positions match TRBD2. There are 16 residues in the CDR3. CDR1 and CDR2 (germline): MNHEY, SVGAGI. V lost 2 bases and J lost 4; bases outside the gene matches: 5. This chain's CDR3 is CASSYGSGGGYNEQFF. The CDR3 nucleotides read TGTGCCAGCAGTTACGGGAGCGGGGGGGGTTACAATGAGCAGTTCTTC.